These 24 T cell receptor beta chains came from one sample sequenced in a study of identical twins' blood T cells. Each CDR3 protein gets one entry after TCRdb re-called the 5' RACE reads with MiXCR. The profile shows 350,000 to 400,000 distinct CDR3 sequences, about 28% of them singletons. The sample taken for sequencing was PBMCs. These receptors all stem from a woman aged 18 to 55 in good health.

With regard to this clonotype: An end of the junction differs from the germline gene, which may be a read error. V usage is TRBV20-1 and J usage is TRBJ1-5; D unclear. The CDR3 consists of 13 residues. The germline CDR1 and CDR2 sequences are DFQATT and SNEGSKA (reference sequence). DNA of the CDR3: TGCAGTGCCAGGACGGCTCTCAATCAGCCCCGGCATTTT. It yields the protein CSARTALNQPRHF.

This clonotype was observed many times. The chain carries TRBV29-1 and TRBJ1-1, with TRBD1 identical over 8 bases. V dropped 5 bases and J dropped 6; count of bases not matched to a gene: 11. This CDR3 spans 14 amino acids. From germline, CDR1 is SQVTM and CDR2 ANQGSEA. The CDR3 spells CSVTSRTGKAEAFF. The CDR3 nucleotides are TGCAGCGTTACATCTAGGACAGGGAAGGCTGAAGCTTTCTTT.

This CDR3 is CSVATSFNEQFF. Here the CDR3 DNA reads TGCAGCGTTGCCACTAGTTTCAACGAGCAGTTCTTC. The J gene is TRBJ2-1, the V gene TRBV29-1; the D gene is possibly TRBD2 (5 bases). The CDR3 contains 12 residues. Deletions cut 4 bases from V and 10 bases from J, with 14 bases between. Germline CDR1 is SQVTM and CDR2 is ANQGSEA.

CDR3 coding DNA: TGTGCCAGTAGTGGTCGAGCGAAGCAGTTCTTC. Residues: CASSGRAKQFF. The chain joins TRBV19 to TRBJ2-1; D is unresolved. Trimming took off 5 bases at V and 11 bases at J, with 10 bases between the two ends. CDR3 length: 11 residues. Germline lookup yields CDR1 LNHDA and CDR2 SQIVND (reference sequence).

This clonotype was seen many times. The chain uses TRBV7-9 and TRBJ1-2; the D is unclear. Looked up from germline, CDR1 is SEHNR and CDR2 is FQNEAQ (reference sequence). CDR3 size: 13 residues. Trimming removed 6 bases from V and 6 bases from J, with 14 bases in between. DNA of the CDR3: TGTGCCAGCAGTTTCGGGGAGACGGATGGCTACACCTTC. Amino acids: CASSFGETDGYTF.

This clonotype was found a few times. The rearrangement uses TRBV18 and TRBJ2-5; D unclear. Per the germline V gene, CDR1 is KGHSH and CDR2 is LQKENI. This CDR3 is 13 amino acids long. Trimming pared 4 bases from V and 5 bases from J, leaving 11 bases between. CDR3: CASSRLQLETQYF. The CDR3 nucleotides are TGTGCCAGCTCACGGCTACAGTTGGAGACCCAGTACTTC.

The chain links TRBV20-1 to TRBJ2-2; 7 bases are a match to TRBD2. Germline V gene sequence: CDR1 DFQATT, CDR2 SNEGSKA (reference sequence). V shed 5 bases and J 5 bases; nucleotides not matched to a gene: 11. The CDR3 runs to 15 residues. In DNA form, the CDR3 reads TGCAGTGCTCGCGGGAGACTAGCCAGGACCGGGGAGCTGTTTTTT. This sequence encodes CSARGRLARTGELFF.

This clonotype has more than one count but fewer than ten. The V gene is TRBV5-1, the J gene TRBJ1-1; 9 nucleotides align to TRBD1. Germline V gene lookup returns CDR1 SGHRS and CDR2 YFSETQ. V shed 0 bases, J shed 11 bases, and the junction held 5 bases outside the gene matches. This CDR3 has 13 amino acids. The DNA of the CDR3 is TGCGCCAGCAGCTTGGAGGGGACAGGGCGGGCTTTCTTT. Its protein product is CASSLEGTGRAFF.

This chain joins TRBV3-1 and TRBJ1-3, with D hard to call. The germline CDR1 and CDR2 sequences are LGHDT and YNNKEL (reference sequence). Trimming took off 0 bases at V and 0 bases at J, with 9 bases between the two ends. This CDR3 spans 16 amino acids. Written as DNA, the CDR3 is TGTGCCAGCAGCCAAGACACCGGGATCTCTGGAAACACCATATATTTT. Residues: CASSQDTGISGNTIYF.

This rearrangement joins TRBV3-1 to TRBJ1-2; no clear D. Germline lookup yields CDR1 LGHDT and CDR2 YNNKEL (reference sequence). V lost 0 bases and J lost 10, with 12 bases in between. CDR3 length: 13 amino acids. The CDR3 loop reads CASSQDSARIYTF. CDR3 coding DNA: TGTGCCAGCAGCCAAGATTCGGCGAGAATCTACACCTTC.

The DNA for the CDR3 is TGTGCCAGCAGCGGAAGGCTGGAAGAGACCCAGTACTTC. Translated, it gives CASSGRLEETQYF. The chain has TRBV9 and TRBJ2-5; D ambiguous. Trimming removed 3 bases at V and 3 bases at J, with 9 bases between. Germline CDR1 SGDLS, CDR2 YYNGEE. The CDR3 totals 13 residues.

The CDR3 protein is CAITKAGGNNEQFF. CDR3 sequence (DNA): TGTGCCATCACTAAGGCGGGGGGAAACAATGAGCAGTTCTTC. The chain carries TRBV10-3 and TRBJ2-1, with TRBD2 matching 8 bases. Germline CDR1 is ENHRY and CDR2 is SYGVKD. With V trimmed by 7 bases and J by 5 bases, 7 bases remained unmatched. CDR3 length equals 14 residues.

The chain carries TRBV7-9 and TRBJ2-1; the D gene is possibly TRBD2 (6 bases). Trimming removed 7 bases from V and 7 bases from J, with 20 bases in between. The germline V gene has CDR1 SEHNR and CDR2 FQNEAQ (reference sequence). The CDR3 runs to 15 residues. The CDR3 is CASNPDGGSSNEQFF. The CDR3 DNA reads as TGTGCCAGCAATCCTGACGGGGGATCTTCGAATGAGCAGTTCTTC.

This clonotype was detected many times. The DNA for the CDR3 is TGTGCCAGCAGAGTAAGCCTGACAGAGGGAACTGAAGCTTTCTTT. It translates to CASRVSLTEGTEAFF. This sequence joins TRBV12-3 or TRBV12-4 and TRBJ1-1, with D possibly matching TRBD1 (5 bases). This CDR3 comprises 15 residues. Trimming removed 6 bases at V and 5 bases at J, with 19 bases between.

This clonotype turned up a few times. The V call is TRBV20-1, the J call TRBJ1-1, with D unclear. Germline V gene lookup returns CDR1 DFQATT and CDR2 SNEGSKA (reference sequence). V was trimmed by 5 bases and J by 6 bases, leaving 10 bases between them. This CDR3 has 11 amino acids. For the CDR3, the DNA is TGCAGTGCTTCGGGAGCAGCTGAAGCTTTCTTT. It translates to CSASGAAEAFF.

In its sample, this clonotype was seen a few times. The chain combines TRBV7-6 with TRBJ2-3, with 9 bases lining up with TRBD2. The germline CDR1 and CDR2 sequences are SGHVS and FNYEAQ. With V trimmed by 6 bases and J by 1 base, 5 bases remained unmatched. CDR3 length equals 15 residues. CDR3 coding DNA: TGTGCCAGCAGTTATAGCGGGAGACGCACAGATACGCAGTATTTT. It translates to CASSYSGRRTDTQYF.

The chain is built from TRBV12-3 or TRBV12-4 and TRBJ2-2; D ambiguous. V was cut by 6 bases and J by 0 bases, with 29 bases left in between. The CDR3 length is 21 residues. The CDR3 bases are TGTGCCAGCAGCCCGGCATGGGGTGCTCTAAAAATAAGTACGAACACCGGGGAGCTGTTTTTT. Protein sequence: CASSPAWGALKISTNTGELFF.

As to this clonotype: This may be a read error: a much more frequent sequence differs by one nucleotide. The V call is TRBV29-1, the J call TRBJ1-5, with D possibly being TRBD1 (5 bases). This CDR3 comprises 13 residues. Germline CDR1 reads SQVTM; CDR2 reads ANQGSEA. The CDR3 nucleotides read TGCAGCATCGCCGACAGAAGCAATCAACCCCAGCATTTT. This sequence encodes CSIADRSNQPQHF.

With regard to this clonotype: Germline is not matched at one junction end, which may reflect a read error. The CDR3 DNA sequence: TGCAGTGCGCCCGGGCCTGCGAACACCTGGGAGCTGTTTTTT. Its protein product is CSAPGPANTWELFF. V gene TRBV20-1 combines with J gene TRBJ2-2; D ambiguous. From germline, CDR1 is DFQATT and CDR2 SNEGSKA (reference sequence). The CDR3 has 14 residues.

The gene calls are TRBV30 and TRBJ2-2; D gene ambiguous. The V end lost 3 bases, the J end lost 3 bases, and 11 bases lay between the germline ends. CDR1 is GTSNPN, CDR2 SVGIG, per germline (reference sequence). The CDR3 runs 14 residues. CDR3 bases: TGTGCCTGGAGGAGATTCAGAGACACCGGGGAGCTGTTTTTT. Its translation is CAWRRFRDTGELFF.

The chain combines TRBV9 with TRBJ1-1, with a weak D call TRBD1 (5 bases). Germline V gene lookup returns CDR1 SGDLS and CDR2 YYNGEE. V lost 4 bases and J 5 bases, leaving 15 bases between the germline ends. The CDR3 spans 14 residues. Here the CDR3 DNA reads TGTGCCAGCAGCCCGGGACTCCCGGGAACTGAAGCTTTCTTT. It yields the protein CASSPGLPGTEAFF. The full variable domain, its missing parts supplied by reference TRBV9 and TRBJ1-1, is DSGVTQTPKHLITATGQRVTLRCSPRSGDLSVYWYQQSLDQGLQFLIQYYNGEERAKGNILERFSAQQFPDLHSELNLSSLELGDSALYFCASSPGLPGTEAFFGQGTRLTVV.

This clonotype was seen repeatedly, ten times or more. The chain combines TRBV29-1 with TRBJ1-2, with D perhaps TRBD1 (5 bases). Trimming cost V 7 bases and J 5 bases, with 8 bases left between them. CDR1 and CDR2 (germline): SQVTM, ANQGSEA. The CDR3 spans 10 residues. The CDR3 DNA sequence: TGCAGCGGTGGGACTTATGGCTACACCTTC. Its protein is CSGGTYGYTF.

The chain is built from TRBV10-3 and TRBJ2-1; 10 bases are shared with TRBD2. The ends lost 8 bases at V and 4 bases at J; junction bases unmatched: 17. The CDR3 has 18 amino acids. Per the germline V gene, CDR1 is ENHRY and CDR2 is SYGVKD. The CDR3 protein is CAIGPFDSGRPIYNEQFF. CDR3 DNA: TGTGCCATCGGGCCCTTTGATAGCGGGAGGCCCATTTACAATGAGCAGTTCTTC.

The rearrangement uses TRBV7-3 and TRBJ2-3; D gene ambiguous. This CDR3 has 13 residues. V was clipped by 5 bases and J by 4 bases, with 10 bases between them. CDR1 is SGHTA and CDR2 is FQGTGA in the germline V gene. CDR3 DNA sequence: TGTGCCAGCAGCAGAATAGGAGCAGATACGCAGTATTTT. This translates into CASSRIGADTQYF.